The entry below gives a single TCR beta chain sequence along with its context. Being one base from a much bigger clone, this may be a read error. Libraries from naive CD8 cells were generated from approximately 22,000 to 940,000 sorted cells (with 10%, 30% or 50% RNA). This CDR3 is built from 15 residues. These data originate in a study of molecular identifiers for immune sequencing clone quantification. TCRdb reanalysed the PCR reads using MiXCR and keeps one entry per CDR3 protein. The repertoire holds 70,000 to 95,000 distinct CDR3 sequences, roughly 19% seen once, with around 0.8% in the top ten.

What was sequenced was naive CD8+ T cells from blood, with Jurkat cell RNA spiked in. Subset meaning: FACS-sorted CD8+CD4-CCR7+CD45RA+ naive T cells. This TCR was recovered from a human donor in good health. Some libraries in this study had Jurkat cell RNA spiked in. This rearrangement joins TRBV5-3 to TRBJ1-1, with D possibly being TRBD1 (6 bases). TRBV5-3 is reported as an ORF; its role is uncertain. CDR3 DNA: TGTGCCAGCAGCTGGGGGGGGGCAGGGGTTCAGACGGCTTTCTTT. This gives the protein CASSWGGAGVQTAFF.